The T cell receptor (beta chain) described here comes from a study of cytomegalovirus exposure and HLA in healthy donors. With regard to this clone: No antigen is known for it.

The CDR3 is made up of 14 amino acids. The germline CDR1 and CDR2 sequences are SGHVS and FQNEAQ. V gave up 6 bases and J gave up 8 bases; unmatched junction bases: 12. The study's findings and limits: Later analysis placed DRB1 highest and HLA-C lowest in TCR association rates, which differed by HLA locus. The majority of CMV-associated TCR beta chains were reported as apparently HLA-restricted in a later analysis. High specificity and sensitivity for cytomegalovirus status were reported for the classifier.

PCR used 60 Vbeta primers and 13 Jbeta primers. The method was immunoSEQ multiplex PCR; TCRdb's version includes in-frame clones alone and lacks a portion of them. The sample comprises over 95,000 clones, around 77% of which are singletons, and more than 3% rests with the top ten. The sample comprised PBMCs. The receptor comes from a man in his forties in good health and CMV-seronegative. J is TRBJ1-2 and V is TRBV7-8; TRBD1 agrees at 7 bases. CDR3 loop: CASSKEGADRGYTF. The CDR3 DNA reads as TGTGCCAGCAGTAAAGAGGGGGCCGACCGGGGCTACACCTTC.